Listed below are T cell receptor beta chains from one sample, sequenced in a study of blood T cell repertoires in COVID-19. Sequencing was performed with immunoSEQ multiplex PCR; in TCRdb, only in-frame clones are kept and a portion is missing. The table shows more than 65,000 clones, with 79% occurring only once. The material sequenced was peripheral blood. The receptors stem from a human donor in a cohort sampled during active COVID-19. The CDR3 runs from the conserved cysteine through the conserved F or W. The D gene is left open where the match is weak. Clone sizes are given selectively: once, few, many, or a class where the clone is expanded.

>-|TRBV11-2|15|-|TRBJ2-4
CASSNPGSGENIQYF
TGTGCCAGCAGCAACCCAGGGTCAGGGGAGAACATTCAGTACTTC
>-|TRBV3-1/TRBV3-2|15|few|TRBJ2-5
CASSQVGLTQETQYF
TGTGCCAGCAGCCAAGTGGGGCTAACCCAAGAGACCCAGTACTTC
>-|TRBV9|15|-|TRBJ1-1
CASSVVPAGGTEAFF
TGTGCCAGCAGCGTAGTCCCAGCGGGGGGAACTGAAGCTTTCTTT
>TRBD1|TRBV24-1|15|once|TRBJ2-7
CATSDRGTGNYEQYF
TGTGCCACCAGTGACCGAGGGACAGGAAACTACGAGCAGTACTTC
>-|TRBV28|15|few|TRBJ1-6
CASSFNEGRNSPLHF
TGTGCCAGCAGTTTTAACGAGGGGAGGAATTCACCCCTCCACTTT
>TRBD1|TRBV5-1|13|few|TRBJ1-1
CASSPQGGEATPF
TGCGCCAGCAGCCCCCAGGGGGGAGAGGCCACCCCCTTT
>-|TRBV12-3/TRBV12-4|13|-|TRBJ2-1
CASRLRGDNEQFF
TGTGCCAGCAGGCTGCGCGGGGACAATGAGCAGTTCTTC
>-|TRBV30|11|once|TRBJ2-3
CAWGGVDTQYF
TGTGCCTGGGGGGGCGTCGATACGCAGTATTTT
>TRBD2|TRBV10-3|16|-|TRBJ2-1
CAISESGGSLDNEQFF
TGTGCCATCAGTGAGTCGGGCGGGAGCTTAGACAATGAGCAGTTCTTC
>-|TRBV3-1/TRBV3-2|15|-|TRBJ2-3
CASSQDILAQDTQYF
TGTGCCAGCAGCCAAGATATTCTAGCTCAAGATACGCAGTATTTT
>-|TRBV18|14|-|TRBJ1-1
CASSTTNGGTEAFF
TGTGCCAGCTCAACTACGAATGGCGGAACTGAAGCTTTCTTT
>-|TRBV5-1|16|-|TRBJ2-2
CASKLVGQTNTGELFF
TGCGCCAGCAAACTCGTAGGACAAACGAACACCGGGGAGCTGTTTTTT
>-|TRBV19|14|-|TRBJ2-5
CASSPPGQPETQYF
TGTGCCAGTAGTCCCCCAGGACAGCCAGAGACCCAGTACTTC
>TRBD1|TRBV6-6|13|-|TRBJ1-2
CASRDRSLYGYTF
TGTGCCAGCAGGGACAGGTCCTTGTATGGCTACACCTTC
>TRBD2|TRBV7-8|18|many|TRBJ2-2
CASSQGRVGLGTTGELFF
TGTGCCAGCAGCCAAGGGAGGGTAGGCCTTGGGACCACCGGGGAGCTGTTTTTT
>TRBD1|TRBV5-1|15|-|TRBJ2-2
CASSGGQGASGGLFF
TGCGCCAGCAGTGGAGGACAGGGGGCGTCGGGTGGCCTGTTTTTT
>TRBD2|TRBV27|16|few|TRBJ2-7
CASMRDGLAGSYEQYF
TGTGCCAGCATGCGAGATGGGCTAGCGGGCTCCTACGAGCAGTACTTC
>-|TRBV29-1|13|-|TRBJ2-5
CSVPQGLKETQYF
TGCAGCGTTCCCCAGGGACTCAAAGAGACCCAGTACTTC
>TRBD1|TRBV7-2|15|few|TRBJ2-7
CASSSYRGPTAEQYF
TGTGCCAGCAGCTCATATAGGGGGCCGACTGCCGAGCAGTACTTC
>-|TRBV10-1|14|-|TRBJ2-7
CASSDDSHGYEQYF
TGCGCCAGCAGTGATGACAGCCACGGCTACGAGCAGTACTTC
>-|TRBV11-3|15|-|TRBJ2-1
CASSSDRRDYNEQFF
TGTGCCAGCAGCTCTGACAGGCGAGATTACAATGAGCAGTTCTTC
>-|TRBV28|15|once|TRBJ1-1
CASSPATGLNTEAFF
TGTGCCAGCAGTCCTGCTACAGGGTTGAACACTGAAGCTTTCTTT
>-|TRBV7-6|12|-|TRBJ2-7
CASSSEPREQYF
TGTGCCAGCAGCTCAGAGCCGAGGGAGCAGTACTTC
>TRBD1|TRBV7-8|15|-|TRBJ1-2
CASSRRDSVNYGYTF
TGTGCCAGCAGCCGAAGGGACAGTGTTAACTATGGCTACACCTTC
>-|TRBV6-5|14|-|TRBJ2-7
CASRASGDLYEQYF
TGTGCCAGCAGGGCTTCGGGGGACCTCTACGAGCAGTACTTC
>-|TRBV13|15|-|TRBJ2-7
CASSSTYRDSYEQYF
TGTGCCAGCAGCTCAACTTACAGGGACTCCTACGAGCAGTACTTC
>-|TRBV6-6|14|once|TRBJ1-5
CASNGGSGNQPQHF
TGTGCCAGCAATGGGGGCTCCGGCAATCAGCCCCAGCATTTT
>-|TRBV19|13|-|TRBJ1-5
CASSATGNQPQHF
TGTGCCAGTAGTGCGACAGGAAATCAGCCCCAGCATTTT
>TRBD2|TRBV14|16|few|TRBJ2-5
CASSPPASGLQETQYF
TGTGCCAGCAGCCCCCCGGCTAGCGGCCTCCAAGAGACCCAGTACTTC
>TRBD2|TRBV24-1|15|-|TRBJ2-3
CATSGLAGVTDTQYF
TGTGCCACCAGTGGGCTAGCGGGAGTCACAGATACGCAGTATTTT
>TRBD1|TRBV5-1|15|-|TRBJ1-5
CASSPGTGANQPQHF
TGCGCCAGCAGCCCCGGGACAGGGGCAAATCAGCCCCAGCATTTT
>TRBD1|TRBV5-1|15|few|TRBJ1-6
CASSLRGQGDSPLHF
TGCGCCAGCAGCTTGAGAGGACAGGGTGATTCACCCCTCCACTTT
>-|TRBV19|12|-|TRBJ2-7
CASSIDNYEQYF
TGTGCCAGTAGTATAGATAACTACGAGCAGTACTTC
>-|TRBV10-1|17|-|TRBJ2-1
CASSESTGRAVNNEQFF
TGCGCCAGCAGTGAGTCAACGGGGAGAGCGGTAAACAATGAGCAGTTCTTC
>TRBD1|TRBV7-9|15|-|TRBJ2-7
CASSHGTGEGGEQYF
TGTGCCAGCAGCCACGGGACAGGAGAAGGCGGGGAGCAGTACTTC
>-|TRBV19|15|-|TRBJ1-1
CASSIDRSGNTEAFF
TGTGCCAGTAGTATAGATCGATCAGGGAACACTGAAGCTTTCTTT
>-|TRBV11-2|14|-|TRBJ1-1
CASSTGQGLVAAFF
TGTGCCAGCAGCACTGGGCAGGGCTTAGTCGCAGCTTTCTTT
>TRBD2|TRBV11-3|20|-|TRBJ2-3
CASSFLRTSGTPTRPDTQYF
TGTGCCAGCAGCTTCCTAAGGACTAGCGGGACCCCAACCCGGCCAGATACGCAGTATTTT
>-|TRBV5-8|13|-|TRBJ1-1
CASSPNHGGFFFF
TGTGCCAGCAGCCCCAACCACGGGGGGTTCTTTTTCTTT
>-|TRBV4-1|13|-|TRBJ1-2
CASSQAQNYGYTF
TGCGCCAGCAGCCAAGCACAGAACTATGGCTACACCTTC
>TRBD1|TRBV5-5|15|-|TRBJ2-5
CASMIDRGLMETQYF
TGTGCCAGCATGATCGACAGGGGGCTCATGGAGACCCAGTACTTC
>TRBD2|TRBV7-4|14|-|TRBJ2-7
CASSWTGTTYEQYF
TGTGCCAGCAGCTGGACCGGGACTACGTACGAGCAGTACTTC
>-|TRBV5-8|17|-|TRBJ1-1
CASSLARVVIGGAEAFF
TGTGCCAGCAGCTTGGCAAGGGTTGTGATTGGAGGGGCTGAAGCTTTCTTT
>TRBD1|TRBV5-1|15|many|TRBJ2-7
CASSRMGTGLDEQYF
TGCGCCAGCAGCCGCATGGGGACAGGGCTCGACGAGCAGTACTTC
>TRBD2|TRBV10-1|15|-|TRBJ2-5
CASSRTSGTQETQYF
TGCGCCAGCAGTCGGACTAGCGGGACTCAAGAGACCCAGTACTTC